Sequencing of this T cell receptor (beta chain) was carried out in a study of cytomegalovirus exposure and HLA in healthy donors. CDR1 is LGHNA and CDR2 is YSLEER in the germline V gene. The V gene lost 0 bases and the J gene lost 3 bases, with 8 bases spanning the gap. CDR3 size: 14 residues. The study's findings and limits: The finding came from a later analysis; first-cohort TCR clusters tended to co-occur in the 95 to 150 validation repertoires.

As regards this clone: The antigen is not known.

Assay: immunoSEQ multiplex PCR; the TCRdb copy retains only in-frame clones and omits some. The profile shows some 43,000 clones, about 94% of them singletons. The clonotype was recovered from a man between 18 and 29 years old in good health and CMV-seronegative. Sequenced material: PBMCs. The V call is TRBV4-3, the J call TRBJ1-2, with D possibly matching TRBD1 (6 bases). The CDR3 here is CASSQEPGDYGYTF. The DNA for the CDR3 is TGCGCCAGCAGCCAAGAACCAGGGGACTATGGCTACACCTTC.